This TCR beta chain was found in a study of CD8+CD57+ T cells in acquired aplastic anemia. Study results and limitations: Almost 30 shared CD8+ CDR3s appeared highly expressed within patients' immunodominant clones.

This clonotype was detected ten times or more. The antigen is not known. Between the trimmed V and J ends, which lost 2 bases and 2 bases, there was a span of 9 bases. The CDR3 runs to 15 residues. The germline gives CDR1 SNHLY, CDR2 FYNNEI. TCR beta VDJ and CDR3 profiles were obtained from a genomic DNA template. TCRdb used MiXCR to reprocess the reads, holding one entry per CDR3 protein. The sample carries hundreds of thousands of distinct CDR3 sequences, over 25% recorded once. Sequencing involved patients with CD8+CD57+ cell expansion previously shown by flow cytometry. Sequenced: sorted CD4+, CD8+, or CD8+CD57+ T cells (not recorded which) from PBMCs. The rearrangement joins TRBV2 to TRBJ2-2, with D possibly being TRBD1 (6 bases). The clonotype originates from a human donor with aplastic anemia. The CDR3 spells CASSEHGTNTGELFF. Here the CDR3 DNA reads TGTGCCAGCAGTGAACACGGGACAAACACCGGGGAGCTGTTTTTT.